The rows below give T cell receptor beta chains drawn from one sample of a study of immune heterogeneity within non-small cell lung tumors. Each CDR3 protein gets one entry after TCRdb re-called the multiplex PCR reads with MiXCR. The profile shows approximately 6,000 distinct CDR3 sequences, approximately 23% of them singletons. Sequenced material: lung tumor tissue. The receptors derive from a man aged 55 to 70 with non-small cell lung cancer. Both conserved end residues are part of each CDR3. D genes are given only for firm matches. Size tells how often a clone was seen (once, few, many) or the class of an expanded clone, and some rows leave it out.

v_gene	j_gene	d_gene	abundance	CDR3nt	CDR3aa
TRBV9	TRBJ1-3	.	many	TGTGCCAGCAGCTCCGGCATTAGCTCTGGAAACACCATATATTTT	CASSSGISSGNTIYF
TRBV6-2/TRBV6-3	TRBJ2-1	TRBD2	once	TGTGCCAGCATTTATCCCCGACTAGCGGGAGTGTACAATGAGCAGTTCTTC	CASIYPRLAGVYNEQFF
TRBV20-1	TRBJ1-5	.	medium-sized	TGCAGTGCCTCCTCGGGACAACATAATCAGCCCCAGCATTTT	CSASSGQHNQPQHF
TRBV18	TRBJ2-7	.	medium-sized	TGTGCCAGCTCACCACTACAGGGTGGCGAGCAGTACTTC	CASSPLQGGEQYF
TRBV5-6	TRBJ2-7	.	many	TGTGCCAGCAGCTCCGGGACCTACGAGCAGTACTTC	CASSSGTYEQYF
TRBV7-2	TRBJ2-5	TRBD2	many	TGTGCCAGCAGCTTCGCCGGGACTAGCCTTAAGAAGGGGGAGACCCAGTACTTC	CASSFAGTSLKKGETQYF
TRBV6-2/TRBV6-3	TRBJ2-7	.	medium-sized	TGTGCCAGCAGTTTTTCAAGGGACGAGCAGTACTTC	CASSFSRDEQYF
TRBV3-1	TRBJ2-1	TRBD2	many	TGTGCCAGCAGTCCCATAGGTTCTGGAGCGGGAGGCCCTGGGGACGAGCAGTTCTTC	CASSPIGSGAGGPGDEQFF
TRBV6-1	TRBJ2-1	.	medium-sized	TGTGCCAGCAGCCCCCGAGAAGGGTCCAATGAGCAGTTCTTC	CASSPREGSNEQFF
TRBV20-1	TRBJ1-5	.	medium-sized	TGCAGTGCTAGAGATTTCAGGGATCAGCCCCAGCATTTT	CSARDFRDQPQHF
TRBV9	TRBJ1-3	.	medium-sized	TGTGCCAGCAGCCTGACACGCTCTGGAAACACCATATATTTT	CASSLTRSGNTIYF
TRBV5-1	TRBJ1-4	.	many	TGCGCCAGCAGCTTGGGTGGACAAAATGAAAAACTGTTTTTT	CASSLGGQNEKLFF
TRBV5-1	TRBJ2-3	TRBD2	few	TGCGCCAGCAGCTTGGAGGGTAGCGGGTATCCAGATACGCAGTATTTT	CASSLEGSGYPDTQYF
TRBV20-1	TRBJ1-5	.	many	TGCAGTGCCCTAAGGGGGGATCAGCCCCAGCATTTT	CSALRGDQPQHF
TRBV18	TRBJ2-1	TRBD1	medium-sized	TGTGCCAGCTTTCCGGGACAGGGATACAATGAGCAGTTCTTC	CASFPGQGYNEQFF
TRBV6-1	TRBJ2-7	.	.	TGTGTCAGCGCCCAGAGCTCCTACGAGCACTACTTC	CVSAQSSYEHYF
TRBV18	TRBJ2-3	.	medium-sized	TGTGCCAGCTCACCTAGTGGGCGTTCTAGCACAGATACGCAGTATTTT	CASSPSGRSSTDTQYF
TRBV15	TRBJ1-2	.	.	TGTGCCACCAACAGTAACAGCTATGTCTACACCTTC	CATNSNSYVYTF
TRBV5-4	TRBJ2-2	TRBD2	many	TGTGCCAGCAGCTGGGGGACTAGCGGGGGGCTGAACGGGGAGCTGTTTTTT	CASSWGTSGGLNGELFF
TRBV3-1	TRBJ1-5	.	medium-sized	TGTGCCAGCAGCCAAGATAGCTTGAGCAATCAGCCCCAGCATTTT	CASSQDSLSNQPQHF
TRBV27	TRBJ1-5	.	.	TGTGCCAGCAGTTCATTTGCTCGAGTTTTAAGCAATCAGCCCCAGCATTTT	CASSSFARVLSNQPQHF
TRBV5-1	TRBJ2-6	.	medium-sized	TGCGCCAGCACCCCCCCGCTTCCCTCTGGGGCCAACGTCCTGACTTTC	CASTPPLPSGANVLTF
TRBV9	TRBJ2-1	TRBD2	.	TGTGCCAGCAGCGTTGGGACTAGCGGGAGGGCAGGAAATGAGCAGTTCTTC	CASSVGTSGRAGNEQFF
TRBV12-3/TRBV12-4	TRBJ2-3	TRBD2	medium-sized	TGTGCCAGCAGTTCCCTAGCGGAAAAATATTCTAGCACAGATACGCAGTATTTT	CASSSLAEKYSSTDTQYF
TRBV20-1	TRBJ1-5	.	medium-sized	TGCAGTGCGACGCGGCGCCCTCAGCCCCAGCATTTT	CSATRRPQPQHF
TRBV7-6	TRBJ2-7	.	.	TGTGCCAGCAGCTCCACGGGGTTGGGAGAGCAGTACTTC	CASSSTGLGEQYF
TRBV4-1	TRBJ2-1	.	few	TGCGCCAGCAGCCAGGGGACTGAGCAGTTCTTC	CASSQGTEQFF
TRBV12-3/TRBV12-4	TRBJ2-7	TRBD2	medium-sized	TGTGCCAGCAGTCCCAGCGGGAGTAGCGAGCAGTACTTC	CASSPSGSSEQYF
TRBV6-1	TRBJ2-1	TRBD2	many	TGTGCCAGTAAAACTAGCGAGAGCTCCTACAATGAGCAGTTCTTC	CASKTSESSYNEQFF
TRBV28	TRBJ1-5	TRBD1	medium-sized	TGTGCCAGCAGTTTCCCCAACAGGGGTCAACAGCCCCAGCATTTT	CASSFPNRGQQPQHF
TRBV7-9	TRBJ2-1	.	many	TGTGCCAGCAGCTTAGCGAATGAGCAGTTCTTC	CASSLANEQFF
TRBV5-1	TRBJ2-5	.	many	TGCGCCAGCAGCTCCGGAGGTGTGGAGGAGACCCAGTACTTC	CASSSGGVEETQYF
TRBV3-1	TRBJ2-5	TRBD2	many	TGTGCCAGCAGCCTAGCGGGACCCGAAGAGACCCAGTACTTC	CASSLAGPEETQYF
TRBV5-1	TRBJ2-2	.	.	TGCGCCAGCAGCTTGTGGACAGTGGTGAACACCGGGGAGCTGTTTTTT	CASSLWTVVNTGELFF
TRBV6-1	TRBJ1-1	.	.	TGTGCCAGCGGGGGAGGCAGCCAGACTGAAGCTTTCTTT	CASGGGSQTEAFF